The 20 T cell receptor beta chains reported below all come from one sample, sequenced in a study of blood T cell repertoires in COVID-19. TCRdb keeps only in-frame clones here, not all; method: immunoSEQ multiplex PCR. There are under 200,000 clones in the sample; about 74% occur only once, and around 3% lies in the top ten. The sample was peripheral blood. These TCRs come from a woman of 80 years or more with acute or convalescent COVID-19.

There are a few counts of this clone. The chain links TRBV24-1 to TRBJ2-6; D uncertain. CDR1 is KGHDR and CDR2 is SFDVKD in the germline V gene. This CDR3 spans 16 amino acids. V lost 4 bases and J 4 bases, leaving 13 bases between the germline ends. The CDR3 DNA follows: TGTGCCACCAGTGACCAGGATATGTCGGGGGCCAACGTCCTGACTTTC. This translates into CATSDQDMSGANVLTF.

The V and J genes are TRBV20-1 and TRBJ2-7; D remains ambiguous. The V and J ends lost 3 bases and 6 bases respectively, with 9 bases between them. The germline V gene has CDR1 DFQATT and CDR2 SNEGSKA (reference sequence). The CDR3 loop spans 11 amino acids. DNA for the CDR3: TGCAGTGCTAGCCTGGCATCCGAGCAGTACTTC. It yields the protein CSASLASEQYF.

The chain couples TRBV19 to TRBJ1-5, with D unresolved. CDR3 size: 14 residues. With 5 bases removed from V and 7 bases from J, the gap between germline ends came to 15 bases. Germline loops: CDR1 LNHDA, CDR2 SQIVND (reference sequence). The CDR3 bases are TGTGCCAGTAGTTTGGCCACCCCATACCAGCCCCAGCATTTT. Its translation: CASSLATPYQPQHF.

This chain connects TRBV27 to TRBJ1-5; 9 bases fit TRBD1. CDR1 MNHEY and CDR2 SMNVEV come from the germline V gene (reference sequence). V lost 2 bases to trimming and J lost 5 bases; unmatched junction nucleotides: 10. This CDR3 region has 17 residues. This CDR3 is CASSLPSADRGHQPQHF. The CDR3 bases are TGTGCCAGCAGTTTACCGAGCGCGGACAGGGGACATCAGCCCCAGCATTTT.

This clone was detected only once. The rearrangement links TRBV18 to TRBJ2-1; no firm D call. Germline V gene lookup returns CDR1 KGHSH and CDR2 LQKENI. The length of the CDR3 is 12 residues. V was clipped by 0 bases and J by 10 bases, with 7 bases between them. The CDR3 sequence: CASSPPFSEQFF. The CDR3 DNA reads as TGTGCCAGCTCACCACCGTTTTCAGAGCAGTTCTTC.

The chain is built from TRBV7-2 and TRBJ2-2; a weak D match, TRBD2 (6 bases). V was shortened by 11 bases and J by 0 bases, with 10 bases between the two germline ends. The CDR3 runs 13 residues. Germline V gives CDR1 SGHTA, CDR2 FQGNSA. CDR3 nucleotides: TGTGCCGGGGGGATCGCGAACACCGGGGAGCTGTTTTTT. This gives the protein CAGGIANTGELFF.

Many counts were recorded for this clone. The CDR3 loop reads CASSSGLAGHTDTQYF. In DNA, the CDR3 is TGTGCCAGCAGCTCCGGACTAGCGGGCCACACAGATACGCAGTATTTT. The chain is built from TRBV9 and TRBJ2-3; 11 bases fit TRBD2. V trimming: 4 bases; J trimming: 2 bases; junction bases outside the gene matches: 6. The CDR3 runs 16 residues. Per germline, CDR1 SGDLS and CDR2 YYNGEE.

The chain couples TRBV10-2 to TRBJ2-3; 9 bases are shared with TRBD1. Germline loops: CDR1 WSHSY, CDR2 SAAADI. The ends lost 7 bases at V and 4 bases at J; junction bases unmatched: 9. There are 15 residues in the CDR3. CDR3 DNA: TGCGCCAGCAAGAGGACAGGGGAGGGCCCAGATACGCAGTATTTT. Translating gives CASKRTGEGPDTQYF.

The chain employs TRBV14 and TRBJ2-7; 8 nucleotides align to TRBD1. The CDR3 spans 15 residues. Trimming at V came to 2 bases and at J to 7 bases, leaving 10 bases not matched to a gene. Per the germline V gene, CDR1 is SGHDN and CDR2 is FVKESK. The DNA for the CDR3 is TGTGCCAGCAGCCAAACCCGGACAGGGTACTTGGAGCAGTACTTC. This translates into CASSQTRTGYLEQYF.

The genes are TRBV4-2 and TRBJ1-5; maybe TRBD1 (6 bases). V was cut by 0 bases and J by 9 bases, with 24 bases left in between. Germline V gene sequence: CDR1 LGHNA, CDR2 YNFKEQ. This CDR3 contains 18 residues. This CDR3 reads CASSQDISVGQTFAPQHF. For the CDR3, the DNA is TGTGCCAGCAGCCAAGATATAAGTGTCGGACAGACCTTCGCGCCCCAGCATTTT.

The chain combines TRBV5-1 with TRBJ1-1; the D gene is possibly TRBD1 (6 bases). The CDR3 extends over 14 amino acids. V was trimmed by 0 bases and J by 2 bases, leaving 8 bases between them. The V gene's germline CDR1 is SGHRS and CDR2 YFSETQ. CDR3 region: CASSLGQDNTEAFF. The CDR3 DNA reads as TGCGCCAGCAGCTTGGGACAGGACAACACTGAAGCTTTCTTT.

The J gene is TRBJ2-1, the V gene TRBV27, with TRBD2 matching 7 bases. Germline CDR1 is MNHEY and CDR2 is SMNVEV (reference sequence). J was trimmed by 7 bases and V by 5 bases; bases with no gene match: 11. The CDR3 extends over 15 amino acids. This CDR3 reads CASSTLAAGANEQFF. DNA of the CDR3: TGTGCCAGCAGTACCTTAGCTGCGGGAGCGAATGAGCAGTTCTTC.

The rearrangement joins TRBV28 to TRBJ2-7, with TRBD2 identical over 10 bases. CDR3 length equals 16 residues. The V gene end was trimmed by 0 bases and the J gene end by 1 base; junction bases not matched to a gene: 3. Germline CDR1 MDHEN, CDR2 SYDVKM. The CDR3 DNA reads TGTGCCAGCAGTTTATGGGCTAGCGGGAGTTCCTACGAGCAGTACTTC. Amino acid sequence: CASSLWASGSSYEQYF.

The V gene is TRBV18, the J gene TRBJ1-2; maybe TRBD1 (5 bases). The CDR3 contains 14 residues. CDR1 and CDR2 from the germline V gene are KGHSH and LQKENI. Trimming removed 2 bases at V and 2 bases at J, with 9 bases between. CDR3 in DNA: TGTGCCAGCTCACCAGCACAGGACAACTATGGCTACACCTTC. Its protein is CASSPAQDNYGYTF.

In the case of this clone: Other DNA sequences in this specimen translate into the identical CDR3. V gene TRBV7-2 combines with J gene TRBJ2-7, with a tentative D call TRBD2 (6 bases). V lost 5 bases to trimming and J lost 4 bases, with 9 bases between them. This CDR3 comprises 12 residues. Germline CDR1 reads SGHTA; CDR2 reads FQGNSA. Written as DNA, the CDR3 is TGTGCCAGCAGCCCCCGGGGGTACGAGCAGTACTTC. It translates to CASSPRGYEQYF. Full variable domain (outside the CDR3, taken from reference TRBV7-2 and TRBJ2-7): GAGVSQSPSNKVTEKGKDVELRCDPISGHTALYWYRQSLGQGLEFLIYFQGNSAPDKSGLPSDRFSAERTGGSVSTLTIQRTQQEDSAVYLCASSPRGYEQYFGPGTRLTVT.

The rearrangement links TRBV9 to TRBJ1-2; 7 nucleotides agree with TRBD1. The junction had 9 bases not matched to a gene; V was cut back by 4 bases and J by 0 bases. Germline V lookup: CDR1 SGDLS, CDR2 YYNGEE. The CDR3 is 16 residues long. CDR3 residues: CASSPGVGQPNYGYTF. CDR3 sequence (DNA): TGTGCCAGCAGCCCGGGTGTGGGACAGCCTAACTATGGCTACACCTTC. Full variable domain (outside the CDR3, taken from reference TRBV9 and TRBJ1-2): DSGVTQTPKHLITATGQRVTLRCSPRSGDLSVYWYQQSLDQGLQFLIQYYNGEERAKGNILERFSAQQFPDLHSELNLSSLELGDSALYFCASSPGVGQPNYGYTFGSGTRLTVV.

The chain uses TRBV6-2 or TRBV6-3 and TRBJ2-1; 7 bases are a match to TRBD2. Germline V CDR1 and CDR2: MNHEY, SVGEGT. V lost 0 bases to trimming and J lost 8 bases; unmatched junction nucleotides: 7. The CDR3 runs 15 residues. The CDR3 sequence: CASSYSAGEGDEQFF. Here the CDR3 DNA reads TGTGCCAGCAGTTACTCGGCGGGGGAAGGAGATGAGCAGTTCTTC.

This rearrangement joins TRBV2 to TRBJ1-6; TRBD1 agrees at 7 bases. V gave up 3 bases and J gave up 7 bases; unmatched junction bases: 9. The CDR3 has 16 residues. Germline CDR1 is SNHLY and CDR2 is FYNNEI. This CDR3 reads CASSEAGGRNNSPLHF. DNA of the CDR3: TGTGCCAGCAGTGAGGCAGGGGGGCGTAACAATTCACCCCTCCACTTT.

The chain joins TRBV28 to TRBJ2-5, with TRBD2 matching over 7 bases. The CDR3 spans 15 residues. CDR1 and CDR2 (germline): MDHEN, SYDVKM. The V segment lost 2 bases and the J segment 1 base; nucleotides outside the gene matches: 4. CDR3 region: CASSLPGRGQETQYF. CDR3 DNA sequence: TGTGCCAGCAGTTTACCAGGGAGGGGCCAAGAGACCCAGTACTTC.

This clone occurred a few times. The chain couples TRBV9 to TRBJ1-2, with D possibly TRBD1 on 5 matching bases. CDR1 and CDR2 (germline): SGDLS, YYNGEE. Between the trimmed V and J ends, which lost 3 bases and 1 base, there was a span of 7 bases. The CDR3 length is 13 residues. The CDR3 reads CASSAQGNYGYTF. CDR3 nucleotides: TGTGCCAGCAGCGCGCAGGGTAACTATGGCTACACCTTC.